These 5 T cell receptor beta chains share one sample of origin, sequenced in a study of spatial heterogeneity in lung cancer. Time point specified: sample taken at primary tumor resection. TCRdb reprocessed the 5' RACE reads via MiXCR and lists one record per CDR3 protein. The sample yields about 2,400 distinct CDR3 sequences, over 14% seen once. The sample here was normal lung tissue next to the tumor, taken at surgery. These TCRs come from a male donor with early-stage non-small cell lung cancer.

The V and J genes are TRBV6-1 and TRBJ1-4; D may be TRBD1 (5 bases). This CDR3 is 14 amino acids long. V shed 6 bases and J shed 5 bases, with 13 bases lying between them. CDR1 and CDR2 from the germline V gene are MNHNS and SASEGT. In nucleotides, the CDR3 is TGTGCCAGCAGAGCCGGGACGGAGAATGAAAAACTGTTTTTT. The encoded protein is CASRAGTENEKLFF.

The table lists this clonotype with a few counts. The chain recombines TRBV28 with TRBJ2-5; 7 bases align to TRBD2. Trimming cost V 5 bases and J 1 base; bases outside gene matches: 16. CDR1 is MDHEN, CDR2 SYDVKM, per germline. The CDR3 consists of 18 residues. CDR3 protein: CASSTPSGARTIQETQYF. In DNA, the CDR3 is TGTGCCAGCAGTACCCCTAGCGGAGCCAGAACCATCCAAGAGACCCAGTACTTC.

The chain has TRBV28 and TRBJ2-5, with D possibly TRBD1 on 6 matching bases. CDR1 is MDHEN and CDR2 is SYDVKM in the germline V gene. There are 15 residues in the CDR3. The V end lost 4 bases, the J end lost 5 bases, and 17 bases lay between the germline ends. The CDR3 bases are TGTGCCAGCAGTTACCTTAGGACAGCAAAGGAGACCCAGTACTTC. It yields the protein CASSYLRTAKETQYF.

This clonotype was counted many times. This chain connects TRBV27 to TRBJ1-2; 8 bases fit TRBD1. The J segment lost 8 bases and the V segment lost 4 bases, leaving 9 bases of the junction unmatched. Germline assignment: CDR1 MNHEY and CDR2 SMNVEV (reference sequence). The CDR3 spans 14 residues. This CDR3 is CASSSGTGSKGYTF. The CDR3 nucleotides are TGTGCCAGCAGTTCCGGGACAGGTTCGAAAGGCTACACCTTC.

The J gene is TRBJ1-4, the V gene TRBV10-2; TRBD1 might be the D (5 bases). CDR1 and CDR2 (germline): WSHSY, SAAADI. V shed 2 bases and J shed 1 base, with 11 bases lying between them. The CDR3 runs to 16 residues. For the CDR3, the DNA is TGCGCCAGCAGTGAGGGTGGGGCGGTAACTAATGAAAAACTGTTTTTT. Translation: CASSEGGAVTNEKLFF.